The entry that follows covers one T cell receptor (beta chain) sequence. These data are taken from a study of T cell responses to AZD1222 COVID-19 vaccine. Profiling relied on immunoSEQ multiplex PCR, and the TCRdb table lists in-frame clones only, not all of them. Counted here are around 110,000 clones, approximately 87% occurring once; the ten biggest clones make up about 4.8%. Between the trimmed V and J ends, which lost 1 base and 10 bases, there was a span of 13 bases. The CDR3 has 14 residues. Germline V gene sequence: CDR1 MGHRA, CDR2 YSYEKL. The receptor was isolated from an adult in good health. The source was peripheral blood, collected on day 0 of AZD1222 vaccination. The rearrangement links TRBV4-1 to TRBJ1-4, with D perhaps TRBD1 (6 bases). In DNA, the CDR3 is TGCGCCAGCAGCCAAGGGACAGTGGAGGGAAAACTGTTTTTT. Translated, it gives CASSQGTVEGKLFF.